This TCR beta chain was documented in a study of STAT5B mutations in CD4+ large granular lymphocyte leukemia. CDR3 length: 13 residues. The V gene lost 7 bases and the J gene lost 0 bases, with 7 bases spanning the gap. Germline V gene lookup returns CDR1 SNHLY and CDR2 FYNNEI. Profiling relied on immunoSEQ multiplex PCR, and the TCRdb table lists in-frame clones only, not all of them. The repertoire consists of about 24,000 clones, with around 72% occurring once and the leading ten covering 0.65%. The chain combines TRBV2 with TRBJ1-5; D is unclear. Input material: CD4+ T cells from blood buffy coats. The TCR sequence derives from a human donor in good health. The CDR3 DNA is TGTGCCAGCAACCCGGATAGCAATCAGCCCCAGCATTTT. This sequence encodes CASNPDSNQPQHF.